The source of this T cell receptor beta chain is a study of shared clonotypes between healthy human individuals. Sorted subsets were amplified in replicate PCRs using around 220 ng DNA, some 31,000 T cell genomes. Some clones are missing from TCRdb's copy, which holds only in-frame ones; the method was immunoSEQ multiplex PCR. This sample carries 2 million to 2.5 million clones, approximately 96% of them seen once, and the ten largest clones take 0.1% to 0.15%. The TCR originated in a man aged 18 to 30 in good health. Material: naive CD4+ T cells sorted from blood. The sample's subset: CD45RA+ positively selected.

The CDR3 here is CASSLDGVRNTEAFF. CDR3 sequence (DNA): TGTGCCAGCAGCTTAGATGGCGTCCGAAACACTGAAGCTTTCTTT. This chain connects TRBV11-2 to TRBJ1-1; the D is unclear. Germline assignment: CDR1 SGHAT and CDR2 FQNNGV. The CDR3 is made up of 15 amino acids. Trimming removed 0 bases at V and 2 bases at J, with 10 bases between.